These 28 T cell receptor beta chains share one sample of origin, sequenced in a study of PD-1 blockade in classical Hodgkin lymphoma. The time point here: cycle 4 day 1 (C4D1), after 5 to 7 weeks of nivolumab. After autologous stem cell transplantation all patients relapsed, and prior brentuximab vedotin exposure differed between cohorts. Researchers pulled CD8+ T cells out of thawed PBMCs using magnetic negative selection. Profiling relied on immunoSEQ multiplex PCR, and the TCRdb table lists in-frame clones only, not all of them. The sample consists of more than 13,000 clones, roughly 89% of them appearing once. Sequencing used CD8+ T cells from blood, obtained before the fourth cycle of nivolumab. The receptors derive from a human donor with classical Hodgkin lymphoma.

This clone was picked up one time. The CDR3 DNA sequence: TGTGCCAGCAGCTTAGCGCTCGGGACGGGCTTGAACACCGGGGAGCTGTTTTTT. This encodes CASSLALGTGLNTGELFF. The V call is TRBV7-9, the J call TRBJ2-2; perhaps D is TRBD1 or TRBD2 (5 bases each). V was trimmed by 0 bases and J by 1 base, leaving 15 bases between them. The CDR3 length is 18 residues. Per the germline V gene, CDR1 is SEHNR and CDR2 is FQNEAQ (reference sequence).

This chain joins TRBV5-1 and TRBJ1-1; D remains ambiguous. The CDR3 spans 11 residues. CDR1 SGHRS and CDR2 YFSETQ come from the germline V gene. Trimming removed 0 bases from V and 4 bases from J, with 1 base in between. The CDR3 spells CASSLGTEAFF. The DNA of the CDR3 is TGCGCCAGCAGCTTGGGCACTGAAGCTTTCTTT.

The chain employs TRBV7-8 and TRBJ2-7, with no clear D. V lost 5 bases, J lost 0 bases, and 17 bases lay in between. CDR3 length: 16 amino acids. From germline, CDR1 is SGHVS and CDR2 FQNEAQ. This CDR3 is CASSPAGWSTSYEQYF. For the CDR3, the DNA is TGTGCCAGCAGCCCAGCTGGGTGGTCAACCTCCTACGAGCAGTACTTC.

This clone was picked up one time. This chain links TRBV11-2 with TRBJ1-1; perhaps TRBD1 as D (6 bases). Germline assignment: CDR1 SGHAT and CDR2 FQNNGV. This CDR3 contains 15 residues. Trimming stripped 1 base from V and 4 bases from J, with 13 bases between. CDR3 sequence (DNA): TGTGCCAGCAGCTTAGTATTGGGGGGCTTCACTGAAGCTTTCTTT. It encodes CASSLVLGGFTEAFF.

This chain connects TRBV9 to TRBJ2-3, with unresolved D. CDR3 length: 12 residues. Trimming stripped 0 bases from V and 4 bases from J, with 3 bases between. Germline lookup yields CDR1 SGDLS and CDR2 YYNGEE. This chain's CDR3 is CASSVESDTQYF. CDR3 nucleotides: TGTGCCAGCAGCGTAGAATCAGATACGCAGTATTTT. Supplemented by reference TRBV9 and TRBJ2-3, the full variable domain reads DSGVTQTPKHLITATGQRVTLRCSPRSGDLSVYWYQQSLDQGLQFLIQYYNGEERAKGNILERFSAQQFPDLHSELNLSSLELGDSALYFCASSVESDTQYFGPGTRLTVL.

The gene calls are TRBV7-6 and TRBJ1-4; the D is unclear. Trimming took off 5 bases at V and 7 bases at J, with 11 bases between the two ends. CDR3 length: 13 residues. Per the germline V gene, CDR1 is SGHVS and CDR2 is FNYEAQ. The CDR3 DNA is TGTGCCAGCAGCCTAACAGTGACTGAAAAACTGTTTTTT. It specifies CASSLTVTEKLFF.

The chain carries TRBV6-1 and TRBJ2-7; D may be TRBD2 (6 bases). V lost 3 bases, J lost 3 bases, and 15 bases lay in between. CDR1 is MNHNS, CDR2 SASEGT, per germline. CDR3 length: 15 amino acids. Here the CDR3 DNA reads TGTGCCAGCAGTGAGTCAGGCGGGGTTAGCTACGAGCAGTACTTC. This codes for CASSESGGVSYEQYF.

On this clone: At one boundary the junction diverges from the germline segment, which might be a read error. The chain has TRBV4-2 and TRBJ2-7; unclear D gene. This CDR3 is 15 amino acids long. The germline V gene encodes CDR1 LGHNA and CDR2 YNFKEQ. CDR3 loop: CASSHSPAGSYGQYF. In nucleotides, the CDR3 is TGTGCCAGCAGCCATAGTCCCGCAGGCTCCTACGGGCAGTACTTC.

This rearrangement joins TRBV27 to TRBJ2-1; D not certain. CDR1 is MNHEY and CDR2 is SMNVEV in the germline V gene (reference sequence). This CDR3 region has 13 residues. The V gene lost 2 bases and the J gene lost 7 bases, with 9 bases spanning the gap. The CDR3: CASSLQAMNEQFF. The DNA for the CDR3 is TGTGCCAGCAGTTTACAGGCCATGAATGAGCAGTTCTTC.

V gene TRBV27 combines with J gene TRBJ2-4; the D is unclear. V dropped 2 bases and J dropped 0 bases, with 5 bases sitting between them. This CDR3 region has 14 residues. Germline V gene sequence: CDR1 MNHEY, CDR2 SMNVEV (reference sequence). Written as DNA, the CDR3 is TGTGCCAGCAGTTTACACCCAGCCAAAAACATTCAGTACTTC. Protein sequence: CASSLHPAKNIQYF.

V usage is TRBV6-1 and J usage is TRBJ2-3, with TRBD1 matching 8 bases. J gave up 0 bases and V 3 bases, and 2 bases lay outside the gene matches. Looked up from germline, CDR1 is MNHNS and CDR2 is SASEGT. This CDR3 comprises 15 residues. As DNA, the CDR3 is TGTGCCAGCAGTGACCGGACAGGGAGCACAGATACGCAGTATTTT. This encodes CASSDRTGSTDTQYF.

The chain employs TRBV5-6 and TRBJ1-6; D call uncertain. V was trimmed by 0 bases and J by 10 bases, leaving 11 bases between them. CDR3 length: 14 amino acids. The germline V gene has CDR1 SGHDT and CDR2 YYEEEE. CDR3 in amino acids: CASSLVQEDSPLHF. Written as DNA, the CDR3 is TGTGCCAGCAGCTTGGTCCAGGAAGACTCACCCCTCCACTTT.

V usage is TRBV27 and J usage is TRBJ1-4; D possibly corresponds to TRBD1 (6 bases). The germline V gene encodes CDR1 MNHEY and CDR2 SMNVEV (reference sequence). Deletions cut 3 bases from V and 8 bases from J, with 7 bases between. CDR3 length: 12 residues. The CDR3 spells CASSLQGEKLFF. The CDR3 nucleotides read TGTGCCAGCAGTTTGCAGGGGGAAAAACTGTTTTTT. Complete variable domain (other parts from reference TRBV27 and TRBJ1-4): EAQVTQNPRYLITVTGKKLTVTCSQNMNHEYMSWYRQDPGLGLRQIYYSMNVEVTDKGDVPEGYKVSRKEKRNFPLILESPSPNQTSLYFCASSLQGEKLFFGSGTQLSVL.

By sample fraction, this clone is medium-sized (0.01 to 0.1%). J is TRBJ1-1 and V is TRBV19; the D is unclear. The CDR3 extends over 12 amino acids. V lost 5 bases and J 10 bases, leaving 14 bases between the germline ends. Looked up from germline, CDR1 is LNHDA and CDR2 is SQIVND (reference sequence). The CDR3 sequence: CASSPTAHGAFF. CDR3 DNA: TGTGCCAGTAGTCCAACTGCGCATGGAGCTTTCTTT. Full variable domain (outside the CDR3, taken from reference TRBV19 and TRBJ1-1): DGGITQSPKYLFRKEGQNVTLSCEQNLNHDAMYWYRQDPGQGLRLIYYSQIVNDFQKGDIAEGYSVSREKKESFPLTVTSAQKNPTAFYLCASSPTAHGAFFGQGTRLTVV.

The chain employs TRBV4-1 and TRBJ2-3, with D possibly being TRBD1 or TRBD2 (5 bases each). CDR1 and CDR2 (germline): MGHRA, YSYEKL. The CDR3 sequence is 19 residues long. The V and J ends lost 2 bases and 1 base respectively, with 22 bases between them. The CDR3 protein is CASSQTDTGAAWGTDTQYF. In nucleotides, the CDR3 is TGCGCCAGCAGCCAAACCGACACCGGGGCGGCTTGGGGCACAGATACGCAGTATTTT.

The chain links TRBV7-3 to TRBJ2-3, with unresolved D. The CDR3 totals 13 residues. The V end was cut by 3 bases, the J end by 1 base, with 5 bases between. Germline V gives CDR1 SGHTA, CDR2 FQGTGA. CDR3 DNA: TGTGCCAGCAGCTTGATAGGCACAGATACGCAGTATTTT. Its translation is CASSLIGTDTQYF.

In the case of this clone: The same CDR3 also results from other DNA sequences found in this sample. The chain couples TRBV9 to TRBJ2-1, with D perhaps TRBD2 (6 bases). The CDR3 runs to 15 residues. Germline CDR1 reads SGDLS; CDR2 reads YYNGEE. The germline V and J ends were trimmed by 0 bases and 4 bases, with 11 bases remaining between them. The CDR3: CASSVAGDSYNEQFF. The CDR3 region has the DNA TGTGCCAGCAGCGTAGCGGGAGACTCTTACAATGAGCAGTTCTTC.

This clone has only one observation. The genes are TRBV5-1 and TRBJ2-2; no reliable D call. CDR3 length: 13 residues. V shed 0 bases and J shed 5 bases, with 5 bases lying between them. Germline values: CDR1 SGHRS, CDR2 YFSETQ. CDR3 loop: CASSLGGTGELFF. The CDR3 nucleotides are TGCGCCAGCAGCTTGGGCGGAACCGGGGAGCTGTTTTTT. The whole variable domain, filled in from reference TRBV5-1 and TRBJ2-2, reads KAGVTQTPRYLIKTRGQQVTLSCSPISGHRSVSWYQQTPGQGLQFLFEYFSETQRNKGNFPGRFSGRQFSNSRSEMNVSTLELGDSALYLCASSLGGTGELFFGEGSRLTVL.

V is TRBV19 and J is TRBJ2-7; TRBD1 matches 7 bases. The CDR3 contains 12 residues. V lost 8 bases to trimming and J lost 1 base; unmatched junction nucleotides: 2. Germline CDR1 is LNHDA and CDR2 is SQIVND (reference sequence). Here the CDR3 reads CASSTGSYEQYF. DNA for the CDR3: TGTGCCAGTTCGACAGGGTCCTACGAGCAGTACTTC.

The chain carries TRBV7-9 and TRBJ2-7, with a possible D match to TRBD2 (5 bases). There are 13 residues in the CDR3. V lost 5 bases and J lost 5, with 13 bases in between. Germline assignment: CDR1 SEHNR and CDR2 FQNEAQ (reference sequence). Here the CDR3 DNA reads TGTGCCAGCAGCCTACTGCTAGCCAACGAGCAGTACTTC. Its protein is CASSLLLANEQYF.

The V call is TRBV28, the J call TRBJ1-2; D unresolved. The length of the CDR3 is 15 residues. The V and J ends lost 5 bases and 1 base respectively, with 14 bases between them. Germline CDR1 and CDR2: MDHEN and SYDVKM. In DNA form, the CDR3 reads TGTGCCAGCAGTCCCCCCTCGGACTTTAACTATGGCTACACCTTC. This codes for CASSPPSDFNYGYTF.

This CDR3 is CASSSVRDTTYNEQFF. CDR3 DNA: TGTGCCAGCAGCTCGGTCCGGGACACGACCTACAATGAGCAGTTCTTC. The chain combines TRBV4-2 with TRBJ2-1; the D gene is possibly TRBD1 (6 bases). The CDR3 loop spans 16 amino acids. With 5 bases removed from V and 2 bases from J, the gap between germline ends came to 16 bases. Per the germline V gene, CDR1 is LGHNA and CDR2 is YNFKEQ.

This sequence joins TRBV18 and TRBJ2-2; D gene uncertain. Germline CDR1 reads KGHSH; CDR2 reads LQKENI. CDR3 length: 14 residues. The germline V and J ends were trimmed by 5 bases and 2 bases, with 9 bases remaining between them. The CDR3: CASSVTSNTGELFF. The CDR3 nucleotides are TGTGCCAGCTCAGTAACAAGCAACACCGGGGAGCTGTTTTTT.

The CDR3: CATSRDGQGAETQYF. DNA of the CDR3: TGTGCCACCAGCAGAGACGGACAGGGGGCAGAGACCCAGTACTTC. The chain is built from TRBV15 and TRBJ2-5, with 11 bases matching TRBD1. CDR3 length equals 15 residues. The germline gives CDR1 LNHNV, CDR2 YYDKDF (reference sequence). V dropped 0 bases and J dropped 4; count of bases not matched to a gene: 1.

The chain recombines TRBV7-6 with TRBJ2-7; 8 bases align to TRBD2. The trim removed 5 bases at V and 4 bases at J, leaving 7 bases unmatched. CDR1 is SGHVS and CDR2 is FNYEAQ in the germline V gene. The CDR3 length is 14 residues. The CDR3 bases are TGTGCCAGCAGCCCCGGCGGGGGGATGTACGAGCAGTACTTC. Translating it yields CASSPGGGMYEQYF.

CDR3 loop: CASSLPLASGTQETQYF. The CDR3 bases are TGTGCCAGCAGCTTACCATTAGCTTCCGGGACACAAGAGACCCAGTACTTC. The chain links TRBV7-9 to TRBJ2-5; D might be TRBD1 (6 bases). Looked up from germline, CDR1 is SEHNR and CDR2 is FQNEAQ (reference sequence). The V end lost 2 bases, the J end lost 2 bases, and 18 bases lay between the germline ends. This CDR3 contains 17 residues.

The chain couples TRBV19 to TRBJ2-7, with 8 positions matching TRBD1. CDR3 length equals 13 residues. V dropped 10 bases and J dropped 5; count of bases not matched to a gene: 10. CDR1 and CDR2 from the germline V gene are LNHDA and SQIVND (reference sequence). CDR3 in DNA: TGTGCCATCGCCCGGACAGGGAGCGACGAGCAGTACTTC. Its translation: CAIARTGSDEQYF.

This chain joins TRBV2 and TRBJ2-5; the match to TRBD2 covers 12 bases. The junction had 5 bases not matched to a gene; V was cut back by 6 bases and J by 3 bases. The CDR3 is 15 residues long. Germline values: CDR1 SNHLY, CDR2 FYNNEI. The CDR3 sequence: CASRTTSGSEETQYF. CDR3 coding DNA: TGTGCCAGCAGAACGACTAGCGGGAGTGAAGAGACCCAGTACTTC.